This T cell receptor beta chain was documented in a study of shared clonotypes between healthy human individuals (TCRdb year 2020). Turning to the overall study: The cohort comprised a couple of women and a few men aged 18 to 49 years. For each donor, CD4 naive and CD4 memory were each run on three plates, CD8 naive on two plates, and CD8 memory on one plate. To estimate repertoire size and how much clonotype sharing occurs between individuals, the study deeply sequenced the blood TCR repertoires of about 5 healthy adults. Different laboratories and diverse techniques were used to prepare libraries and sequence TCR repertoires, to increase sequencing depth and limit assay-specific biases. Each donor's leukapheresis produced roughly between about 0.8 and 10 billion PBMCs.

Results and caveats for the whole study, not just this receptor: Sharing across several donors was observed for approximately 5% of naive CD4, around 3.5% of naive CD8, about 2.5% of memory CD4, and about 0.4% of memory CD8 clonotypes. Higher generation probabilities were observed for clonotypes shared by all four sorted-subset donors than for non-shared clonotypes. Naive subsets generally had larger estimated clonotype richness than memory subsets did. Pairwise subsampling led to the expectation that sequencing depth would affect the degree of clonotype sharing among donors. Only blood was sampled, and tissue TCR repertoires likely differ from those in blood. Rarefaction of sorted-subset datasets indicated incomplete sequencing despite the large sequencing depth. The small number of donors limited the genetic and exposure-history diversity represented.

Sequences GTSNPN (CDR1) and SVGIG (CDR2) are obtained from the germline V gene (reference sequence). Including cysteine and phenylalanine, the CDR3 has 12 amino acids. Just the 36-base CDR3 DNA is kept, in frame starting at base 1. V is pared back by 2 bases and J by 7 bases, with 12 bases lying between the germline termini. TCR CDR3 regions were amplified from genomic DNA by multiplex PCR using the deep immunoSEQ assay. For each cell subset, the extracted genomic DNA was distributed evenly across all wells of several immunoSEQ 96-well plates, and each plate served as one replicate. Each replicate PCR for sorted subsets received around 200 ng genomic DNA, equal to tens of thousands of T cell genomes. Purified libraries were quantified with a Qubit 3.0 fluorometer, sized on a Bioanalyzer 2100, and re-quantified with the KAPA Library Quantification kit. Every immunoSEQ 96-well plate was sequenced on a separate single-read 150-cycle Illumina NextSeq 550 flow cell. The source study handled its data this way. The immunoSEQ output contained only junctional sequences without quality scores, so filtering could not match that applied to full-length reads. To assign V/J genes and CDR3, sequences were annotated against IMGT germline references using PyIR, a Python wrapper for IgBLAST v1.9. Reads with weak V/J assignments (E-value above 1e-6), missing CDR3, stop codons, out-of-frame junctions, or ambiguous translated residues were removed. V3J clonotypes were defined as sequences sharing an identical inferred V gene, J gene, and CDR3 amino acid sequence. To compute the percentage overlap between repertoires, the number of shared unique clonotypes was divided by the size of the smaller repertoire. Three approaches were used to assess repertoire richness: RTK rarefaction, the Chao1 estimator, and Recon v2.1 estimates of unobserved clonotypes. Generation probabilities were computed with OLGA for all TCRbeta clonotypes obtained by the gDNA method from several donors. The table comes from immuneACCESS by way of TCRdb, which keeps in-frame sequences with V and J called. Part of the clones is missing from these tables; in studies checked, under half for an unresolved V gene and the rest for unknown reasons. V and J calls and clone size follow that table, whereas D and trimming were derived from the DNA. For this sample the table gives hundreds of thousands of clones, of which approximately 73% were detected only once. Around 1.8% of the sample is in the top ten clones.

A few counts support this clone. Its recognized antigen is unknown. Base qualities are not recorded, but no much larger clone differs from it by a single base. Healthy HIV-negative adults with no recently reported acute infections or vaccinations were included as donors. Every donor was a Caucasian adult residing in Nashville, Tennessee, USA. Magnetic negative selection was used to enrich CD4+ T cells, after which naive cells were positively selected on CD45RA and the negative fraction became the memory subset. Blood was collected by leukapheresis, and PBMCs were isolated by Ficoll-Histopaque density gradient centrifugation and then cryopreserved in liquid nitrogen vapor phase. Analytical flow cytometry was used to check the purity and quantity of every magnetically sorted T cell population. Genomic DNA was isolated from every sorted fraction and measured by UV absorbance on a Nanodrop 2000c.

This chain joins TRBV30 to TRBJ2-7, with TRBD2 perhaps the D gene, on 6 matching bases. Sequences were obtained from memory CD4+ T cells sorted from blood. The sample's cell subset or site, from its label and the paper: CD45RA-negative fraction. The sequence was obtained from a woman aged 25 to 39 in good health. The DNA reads TGTGCCTGGAGTTCCCATGCGGGAGAGCAGTACTTC. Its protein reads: CAWSSHAGEQYF.